This T cell receptor (beta chain) was identified in a study of blood T cell repertoires in COVID-19. The protocol was immunoSEQ multiplex PCR, while the TCRdb copy is restricted to in-frame clones and leaves out a portion. The sample yields about 170,000 clones, roughly 81% seen once. The V end was cut by 6 bases, the J end by 7 bases, with 13 bases between. There are 11 residues in the CDR3. CDR1 and CDR2 from the germline V gene are DFQATT and SNEGSKA (reference sequence). The chain uses TRBV20-1 and TRBJ2-7; tentatively, D is TRBD2 (6 bases). Material for sequencing was peripheral blood. The sequence was collected from a woman of 80 years or more with COVID-19, enrolled during active disease. The CDR3 reads CSADMGGEQYF. The CDR3 DNA reads as TGCAGTGCAGATATGGGGGGAGAGCAGTACTTC.